This entry concerns a single T cell receptor beta chain. The CDR3 consists of 11 residues. CDR1 and CDR2 from the germline V gene are SNHLY and FYNNEI. Trimming shortened V by 7 bases and J by 4 bases, and 6 bases separated the two germline ends. This record comes from a study of T cells in Graves' hyperthyroidism and ophthalmopathy. This blood was taken when hyperthyroidism was first diagnosed, before any ophthalmopathy symptoms existed. Researchers amplified the TCR beta CDR3 regions from RNA transcripts. TCR CDR3 regions were first amplified by RT-PCR with HTBI primers. MiXCR, run by TCRdb on the multiplex PCR reads, gives a single entry per CDR3 protein. The table records under 300,000 distinct CDR3 sequences, about an eighth of them present only once.

The sample taken for sequencing was blood. The V gene is TRBV2, the J gene TRBJ2-3; D remains ambiguous. The receptor was derived from a woman aged 25-40 years with Graves' hyperthyroidism that later progressed to Graves' ophthalmopathy. The CDR3 is CASMIADTQYF. CDR3 bases: TGTGCCAGCATGATCGCAGATACGCAGTATTTT.